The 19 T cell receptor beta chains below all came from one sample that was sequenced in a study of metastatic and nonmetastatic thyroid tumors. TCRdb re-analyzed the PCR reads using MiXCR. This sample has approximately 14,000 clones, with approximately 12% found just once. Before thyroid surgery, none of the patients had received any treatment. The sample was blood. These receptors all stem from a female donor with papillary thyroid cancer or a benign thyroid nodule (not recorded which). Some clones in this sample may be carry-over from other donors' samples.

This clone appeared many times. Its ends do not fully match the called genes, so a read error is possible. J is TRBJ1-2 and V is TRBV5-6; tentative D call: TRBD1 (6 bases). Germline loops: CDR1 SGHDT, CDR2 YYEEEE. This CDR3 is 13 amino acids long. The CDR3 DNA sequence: TGTGCCAGCAGCCCTACAGGGAACTATGGCCACACCTTC. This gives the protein CASSPTGNYGHTF. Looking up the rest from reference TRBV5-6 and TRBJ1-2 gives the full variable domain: DAGVTQSPTHLIKTRGQQVTLRCSPKSGHDTVSWYQQALGQGPQFIFQYYEEEERQRGNFPDRFSGHQFPNYSSELNVNALLLGDSALYLCASSPTGNYGHTFGSGTRLTVV.

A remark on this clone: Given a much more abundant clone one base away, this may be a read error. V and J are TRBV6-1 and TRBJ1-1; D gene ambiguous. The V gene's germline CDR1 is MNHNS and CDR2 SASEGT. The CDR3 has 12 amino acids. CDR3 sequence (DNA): TGTGCCAGCATGAGTGGGTACACTGAAGCTTTTTTT. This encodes CASMSGYTEAFF.

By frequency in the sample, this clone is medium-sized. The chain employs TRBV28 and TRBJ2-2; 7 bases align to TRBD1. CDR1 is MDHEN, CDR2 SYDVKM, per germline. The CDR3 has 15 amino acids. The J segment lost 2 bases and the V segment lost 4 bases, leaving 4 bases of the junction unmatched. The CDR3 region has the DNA TGTGCCAGCAGTTCACGGGACAGTAACACCGGGGAGCTGTTTTTT. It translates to CASSSRDSNTGELFF.

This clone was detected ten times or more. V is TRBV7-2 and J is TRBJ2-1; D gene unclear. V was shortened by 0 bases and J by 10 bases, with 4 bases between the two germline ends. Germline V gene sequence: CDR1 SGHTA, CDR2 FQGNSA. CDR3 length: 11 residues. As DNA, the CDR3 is TGTGCCAGCAGCTTAGCCCACGAGCAGTTCTTC. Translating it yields CASSLAHEQFF.

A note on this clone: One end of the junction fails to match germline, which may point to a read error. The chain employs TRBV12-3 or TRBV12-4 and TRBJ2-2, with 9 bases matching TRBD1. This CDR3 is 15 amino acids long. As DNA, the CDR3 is TGTGTCAGCAGTCTGGACAGGGGCGACACCTGGGAGCTGTTTTTT. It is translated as CVSSLDRGDTWELFF.

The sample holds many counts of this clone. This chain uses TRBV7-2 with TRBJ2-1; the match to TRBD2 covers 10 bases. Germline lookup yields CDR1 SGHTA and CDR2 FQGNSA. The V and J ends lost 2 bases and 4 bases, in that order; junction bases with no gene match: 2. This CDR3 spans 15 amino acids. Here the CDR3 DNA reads TGTGCCAGCAGCTTAAGCGGGAGGGGGTACAATGAGCAGTTCTTC. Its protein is CASSLSGRGYNEQFF.

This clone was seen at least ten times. CDR3 region: CASSQDAQTNEKLFF. The CDR3, as DNA: TGCGCCAGCAGCCAAGACGCGCAGACTAATGAAAAACTGTTTTTT. The rearrangement joins TRBV4-1 to TRBJ1-4; D is ambiguous. The V and J ends lost 0 bases and 2 bases respectively, with 7 bases between them. The CDR3 sequence is 15 residues long. Germline loops: CDR1 MGHRA, CDR2 YSYEKL.

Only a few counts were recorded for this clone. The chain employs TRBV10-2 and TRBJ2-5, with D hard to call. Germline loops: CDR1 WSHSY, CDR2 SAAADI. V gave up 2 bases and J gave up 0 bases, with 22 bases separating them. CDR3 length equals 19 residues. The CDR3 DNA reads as TGCGCCAGCAGTGAGCGGTCCCTAATAAGACATACGTACCAAGAGACCCAGTACTTC. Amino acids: CASSERSLIRHTYQETQYF.

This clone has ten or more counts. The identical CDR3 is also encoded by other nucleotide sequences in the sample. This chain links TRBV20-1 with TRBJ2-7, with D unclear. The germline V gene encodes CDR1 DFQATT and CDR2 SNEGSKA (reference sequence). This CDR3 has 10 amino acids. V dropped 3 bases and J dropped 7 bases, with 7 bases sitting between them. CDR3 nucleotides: TGCAGTGCTAGCATGGAAGAGCAGTACTTC. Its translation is CSASMEEQYF.

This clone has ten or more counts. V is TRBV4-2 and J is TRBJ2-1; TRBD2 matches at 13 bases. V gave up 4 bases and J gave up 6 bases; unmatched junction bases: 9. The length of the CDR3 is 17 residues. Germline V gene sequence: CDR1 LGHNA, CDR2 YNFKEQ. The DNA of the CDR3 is TGTGCCAGCAGCCCCAGGACTAGCGGGAGAGGGCTCAATGAGCAGTTCTTC. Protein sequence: CASSPRTSGRGLNEQFF.

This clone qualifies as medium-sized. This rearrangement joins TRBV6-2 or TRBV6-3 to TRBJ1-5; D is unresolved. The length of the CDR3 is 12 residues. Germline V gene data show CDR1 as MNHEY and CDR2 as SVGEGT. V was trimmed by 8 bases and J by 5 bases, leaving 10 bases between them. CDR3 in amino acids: CASQDGYQPQHF. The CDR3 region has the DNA TGTGCCAGCCAAGATGGGTATCAGCCCCAGCATTTT.

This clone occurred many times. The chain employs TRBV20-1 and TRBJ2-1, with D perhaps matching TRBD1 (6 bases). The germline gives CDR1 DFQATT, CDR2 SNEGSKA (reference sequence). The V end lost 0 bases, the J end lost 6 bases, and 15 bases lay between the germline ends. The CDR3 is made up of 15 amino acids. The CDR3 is CSAREGGGEINEQFF. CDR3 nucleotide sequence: TGCAGTGCTAGAGAAGGGGGTGGGGAAATCAATGAGCAGTTCTTC.

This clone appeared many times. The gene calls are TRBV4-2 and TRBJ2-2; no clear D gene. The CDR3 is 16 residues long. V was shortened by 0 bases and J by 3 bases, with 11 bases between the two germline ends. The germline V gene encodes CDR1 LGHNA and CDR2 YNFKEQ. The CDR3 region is CASSQDWRGDTGELFF. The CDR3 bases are TGTGCCAGCAGCCAAGATTGGCGCGGCGACACCGGGGAGCTGTTTTTT.

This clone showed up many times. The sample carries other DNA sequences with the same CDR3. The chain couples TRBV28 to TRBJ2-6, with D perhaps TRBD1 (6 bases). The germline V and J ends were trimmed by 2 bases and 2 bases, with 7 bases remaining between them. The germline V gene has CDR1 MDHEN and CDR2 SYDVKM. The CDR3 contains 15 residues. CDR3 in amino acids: CASSLEGAGANVLTF. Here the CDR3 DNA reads TGTGCCAGCAGTTTAGAGGGGGCTGGGGCCAACGTCCTGACTTTC.

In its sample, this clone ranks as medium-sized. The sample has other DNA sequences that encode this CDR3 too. The CDR3 nucleotides are TGCAGTGCTACCACGGGACTTATCTATGGCTACACCTTC. This translates into CSATTGLIYGYTF. The V and J genes are TRBV20-1 and TRBJ1-2, with D possibly matching TRBD1 (5 bases). V gave up 4 bases and J gave up 4 bases, with 13 bases separating them. CDR1 is DFQATT and CDR2 is SNEGSKA in the germline V gene (reference sequence). The CDR3 length is 13 residues.

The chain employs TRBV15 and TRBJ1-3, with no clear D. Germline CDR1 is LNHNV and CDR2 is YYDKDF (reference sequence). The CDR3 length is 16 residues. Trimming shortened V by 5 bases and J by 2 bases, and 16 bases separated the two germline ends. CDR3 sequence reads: CATSSPKVGTGNTIYF. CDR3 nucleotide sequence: TGTGCCACCAGCTCCCCAAAAGTGGGAACTGGAAACACCATATATTTT.

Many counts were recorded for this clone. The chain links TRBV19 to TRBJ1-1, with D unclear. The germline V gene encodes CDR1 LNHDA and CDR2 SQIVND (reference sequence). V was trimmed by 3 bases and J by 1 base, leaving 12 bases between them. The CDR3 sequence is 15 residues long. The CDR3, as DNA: TGTGCCAGTAGTATTAGTGACACGACGAACACTGAAGCTTTCTTT. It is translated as CASSISDTTNTEAFF.

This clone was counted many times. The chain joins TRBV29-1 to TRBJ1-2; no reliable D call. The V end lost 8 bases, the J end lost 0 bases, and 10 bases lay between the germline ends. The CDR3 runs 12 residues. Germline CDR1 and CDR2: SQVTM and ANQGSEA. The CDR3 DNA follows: TGCAGCTGCAGCACCTCTAACTATGGCTACACCTTC. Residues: CSCSTSNYGYTF.

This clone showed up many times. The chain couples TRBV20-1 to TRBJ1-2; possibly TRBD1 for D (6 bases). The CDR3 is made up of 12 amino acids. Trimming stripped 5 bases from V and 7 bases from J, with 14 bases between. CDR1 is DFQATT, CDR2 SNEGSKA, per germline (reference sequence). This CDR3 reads CSAEGGRSGYTF. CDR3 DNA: TGCAGTGCTGAGGGGGGGAGAAGTGGCTACACCTTC.